This entry is about one T cell receptor (beta chain). TCRdb reprocessed the RT-PCR reads with MiXCR, giving one entry per CDR3 protein. The table lists around 700,000 distinct CDR3 sequences, 13% to 15% of them singletons. The CDR3 extends over 13 amino acids. The V gene lost 1 base and the J gene lost 4 bases, with 6 bases spanning the gap. From germline, CDR1 is LNHNV and CDR2 YYDKDF (reference sequence). Sequenced sample: memory CD4+ T cells from blood. The chain recombines TRBV15 with TRBJ2-3; D unresolved. The source of this sequence is a female donor in good health, serving as a healthy control. CDR3 DNA: TGTGCCACCAGCAGAGTTGTATCAGATACGCAGTATTTT. Translated, it gives CATSRVVSDTQYF.